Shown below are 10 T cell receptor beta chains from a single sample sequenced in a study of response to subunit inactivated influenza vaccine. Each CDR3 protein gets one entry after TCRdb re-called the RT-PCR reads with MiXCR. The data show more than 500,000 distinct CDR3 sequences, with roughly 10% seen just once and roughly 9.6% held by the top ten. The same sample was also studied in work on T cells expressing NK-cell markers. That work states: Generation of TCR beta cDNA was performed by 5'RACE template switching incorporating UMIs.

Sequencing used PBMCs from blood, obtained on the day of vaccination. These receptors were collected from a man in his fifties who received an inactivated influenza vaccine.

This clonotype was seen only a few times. The CDR3 sequence: CASTWGASGHNEQFF. Written as DNA, the CDR3 is TGTGCCAGCACTTGGGGGGCTAGCGGCCACAATGAGCAGTTCTTC. The rearrangement joins TRBV5-6 to TRBJ2-1, with a tentative D call TRBD2 (7 bases). The CDR3 extends over 15 amino acids. Germline assignment: CDR1 SGHDT and CDR2 YYEEEE. V lost 6 bases to trimming and J lost 5 bases, with 18 bases between them.

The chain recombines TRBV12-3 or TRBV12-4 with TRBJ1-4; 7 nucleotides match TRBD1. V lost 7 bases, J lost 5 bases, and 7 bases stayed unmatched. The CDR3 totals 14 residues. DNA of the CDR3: TGTGCCAGCAACCGACAGGGCCCAAATGAAAAACTGTTTTTT. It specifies CASNRQGPNEKLFF.

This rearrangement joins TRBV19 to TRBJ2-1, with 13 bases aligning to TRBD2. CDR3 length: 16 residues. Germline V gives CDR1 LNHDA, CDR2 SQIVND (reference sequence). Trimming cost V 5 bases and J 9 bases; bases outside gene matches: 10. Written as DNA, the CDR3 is TGTGCCAGTAGTGACAGCTTGGGACTAGCGGGACGTGAGCAGTTCTTC. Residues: CASSDSLGLAGREQFF.

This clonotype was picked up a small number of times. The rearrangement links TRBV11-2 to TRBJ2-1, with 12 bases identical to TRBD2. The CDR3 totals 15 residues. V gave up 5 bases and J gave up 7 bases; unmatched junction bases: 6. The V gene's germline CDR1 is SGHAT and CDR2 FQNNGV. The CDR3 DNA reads TGTGCCAGCAGCGCGAAACTAGCGGGAGGAAATGAGCAGTTCTTC. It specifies CASSAKLAGGNEQFF.

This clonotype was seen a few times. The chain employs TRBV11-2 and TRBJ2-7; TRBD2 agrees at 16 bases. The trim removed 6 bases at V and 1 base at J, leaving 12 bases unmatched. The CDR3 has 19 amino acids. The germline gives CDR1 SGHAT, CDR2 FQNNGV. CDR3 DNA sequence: TGTGCCAGCAGACGGTCTGGGACTAGCGGGGGGGCCTCGTCCTACGAGCAGTACTTC. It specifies CASRRSGTSGGASSYEQYF.

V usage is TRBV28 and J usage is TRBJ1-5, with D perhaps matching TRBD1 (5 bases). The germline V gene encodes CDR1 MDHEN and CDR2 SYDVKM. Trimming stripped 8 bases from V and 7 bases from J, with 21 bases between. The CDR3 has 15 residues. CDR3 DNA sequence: TGTGCCAGCGTAGAAACCGGGACTGCGTGGCAGCCCCAGCATTTT. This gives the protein CASVETGTAWQPQHF.

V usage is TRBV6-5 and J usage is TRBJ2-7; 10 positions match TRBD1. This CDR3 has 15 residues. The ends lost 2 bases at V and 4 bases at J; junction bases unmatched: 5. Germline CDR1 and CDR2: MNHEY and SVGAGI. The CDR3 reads CASSYHPGQGYEQYF. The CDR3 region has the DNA TGTGCCAGCAGTTACCATCCGGGACAGGGGTACGAGCAGTACTTC.

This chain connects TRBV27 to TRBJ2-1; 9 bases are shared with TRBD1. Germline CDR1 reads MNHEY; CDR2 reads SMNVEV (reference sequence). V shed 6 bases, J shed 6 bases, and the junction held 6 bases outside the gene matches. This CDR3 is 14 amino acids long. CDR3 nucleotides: TGTGCCAGCAGCCACGGACAGGGGACCAATGAGCAGTTCTTC. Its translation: CASSHGQGTNEQFF.

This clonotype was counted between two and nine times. CDR3 in DNA: TGTGCCAGCAGTCCCCAAACAACGACAGGGCTCGGGTACGAGCAGTACTTC. Its protein product is CASSPQTTTGLGYEQYF. The chain uses TRBV12-3 or TRBV12-4 and TRBJ2-7; the match to TRBD1 covers 7 bases. V lost 5 bases to trimming and J lost 4 bases; unmatched junction nucleotides: 17. The CDR3 runs to 17 residues.

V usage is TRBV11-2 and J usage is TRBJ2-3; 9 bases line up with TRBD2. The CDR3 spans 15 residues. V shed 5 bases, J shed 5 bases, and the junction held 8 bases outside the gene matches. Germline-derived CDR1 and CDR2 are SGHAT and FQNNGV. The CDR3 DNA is TGTGCCAGCAGCCCAGCGGGGGGCATGATAGATACGCAGTATTTT. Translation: CASSPAGGMIDTQYF.